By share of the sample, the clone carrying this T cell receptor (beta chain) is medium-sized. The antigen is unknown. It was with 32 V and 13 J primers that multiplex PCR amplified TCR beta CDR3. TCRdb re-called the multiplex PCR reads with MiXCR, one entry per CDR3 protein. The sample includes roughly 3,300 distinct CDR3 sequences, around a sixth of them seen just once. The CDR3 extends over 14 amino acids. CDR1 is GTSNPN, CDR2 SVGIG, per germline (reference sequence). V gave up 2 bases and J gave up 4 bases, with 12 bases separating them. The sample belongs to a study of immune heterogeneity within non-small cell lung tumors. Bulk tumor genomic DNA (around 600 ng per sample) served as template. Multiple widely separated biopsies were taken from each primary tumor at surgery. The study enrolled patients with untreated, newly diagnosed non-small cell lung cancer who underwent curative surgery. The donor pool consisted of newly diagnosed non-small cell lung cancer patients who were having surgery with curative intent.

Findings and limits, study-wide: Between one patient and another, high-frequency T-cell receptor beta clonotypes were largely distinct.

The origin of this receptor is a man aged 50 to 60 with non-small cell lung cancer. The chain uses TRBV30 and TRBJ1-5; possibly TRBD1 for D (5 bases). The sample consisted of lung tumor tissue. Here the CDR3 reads CAWSPDGGNQPQHF. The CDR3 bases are TGTGCCTGGAGTCCCGATGGGGGTAATCAGCCCCAGCATTTT.